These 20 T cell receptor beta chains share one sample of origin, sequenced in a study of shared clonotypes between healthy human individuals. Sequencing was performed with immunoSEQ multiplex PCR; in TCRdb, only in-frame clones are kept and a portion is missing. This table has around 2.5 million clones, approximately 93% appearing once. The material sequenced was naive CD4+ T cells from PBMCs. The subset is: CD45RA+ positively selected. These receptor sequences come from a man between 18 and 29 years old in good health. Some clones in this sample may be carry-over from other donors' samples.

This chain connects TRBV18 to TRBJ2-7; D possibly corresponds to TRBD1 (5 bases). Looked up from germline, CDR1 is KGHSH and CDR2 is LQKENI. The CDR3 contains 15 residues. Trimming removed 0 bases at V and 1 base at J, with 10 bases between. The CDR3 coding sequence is TGTGCCAGCTCACCACCGAGCAGGGATTCCTACGAGCAGTACTTC. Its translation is CASSPPSRDSYEQYF.

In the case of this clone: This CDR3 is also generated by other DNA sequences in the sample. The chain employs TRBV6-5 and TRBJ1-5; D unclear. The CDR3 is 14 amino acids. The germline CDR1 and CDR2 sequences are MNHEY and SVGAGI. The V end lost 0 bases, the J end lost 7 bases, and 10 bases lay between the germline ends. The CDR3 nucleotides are TGTGCCAGCAGTTACTCGAACCGGGTCCAGCCCCAGCATTTT. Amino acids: CASSYSNRVQPQHF.

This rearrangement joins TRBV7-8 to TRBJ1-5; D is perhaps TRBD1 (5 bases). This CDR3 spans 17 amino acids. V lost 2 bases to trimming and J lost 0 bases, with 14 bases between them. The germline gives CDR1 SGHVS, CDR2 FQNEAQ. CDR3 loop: CASSLPRDFNSNQPQHF. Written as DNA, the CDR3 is TGTGCCAGCAGCTTACCCCGGGACTTCAATAGCAATCAGCCCCAGCATTTT.

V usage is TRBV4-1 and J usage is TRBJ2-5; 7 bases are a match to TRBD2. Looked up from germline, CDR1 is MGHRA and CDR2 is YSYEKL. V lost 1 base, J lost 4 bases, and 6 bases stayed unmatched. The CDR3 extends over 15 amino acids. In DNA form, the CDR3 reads TGCGCCAGCAGCCAAGGGGGCGGGAGTTTAGAGACCCAGTACTTC. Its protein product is CASSQGGGSLETQYF.

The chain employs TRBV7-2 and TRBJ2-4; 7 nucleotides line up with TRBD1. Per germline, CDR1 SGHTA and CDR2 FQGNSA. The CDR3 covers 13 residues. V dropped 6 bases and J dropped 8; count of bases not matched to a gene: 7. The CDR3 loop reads CASSRNRGDIQYF. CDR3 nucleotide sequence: TGTGCCAGCAGTCGAAACAGGGGAGACATTCAGTACTTC.

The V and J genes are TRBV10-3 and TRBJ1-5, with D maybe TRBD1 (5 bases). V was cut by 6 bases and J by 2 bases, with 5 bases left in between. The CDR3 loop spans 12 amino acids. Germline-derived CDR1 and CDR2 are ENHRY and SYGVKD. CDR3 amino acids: CAISRGNQPQHF. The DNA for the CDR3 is TGTGCCATCAGCAGGGGCAATCAGCCCCAGCATTTT.

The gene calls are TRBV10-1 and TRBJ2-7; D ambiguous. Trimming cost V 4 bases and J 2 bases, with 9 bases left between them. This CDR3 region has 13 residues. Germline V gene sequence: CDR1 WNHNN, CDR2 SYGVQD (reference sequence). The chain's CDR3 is CASSGTLTYEQYF. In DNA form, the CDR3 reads TGCGCCAGCAGTGGGACCCTTACCTACGAGCAGTACTTC.

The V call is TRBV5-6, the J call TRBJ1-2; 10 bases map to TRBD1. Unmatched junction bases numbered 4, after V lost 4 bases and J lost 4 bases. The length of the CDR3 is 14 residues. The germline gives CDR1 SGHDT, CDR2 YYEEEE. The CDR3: CASSVRTGGYGYTF. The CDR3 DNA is TGTGCCAGCAGCGTAAGGACAGGGGGCTATGGCTACACCTTC. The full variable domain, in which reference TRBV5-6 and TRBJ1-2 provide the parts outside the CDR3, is DAGVTQSPTHLIKTRGQQVTLRCSPKSGHDTVSWYQQALGQGPQFIFQYYEEEERQRGNFPDRFSGHQFPNYSSELNVNALLLGDSALYLCASSVRTGGYGYTFGSGTRLTVV.

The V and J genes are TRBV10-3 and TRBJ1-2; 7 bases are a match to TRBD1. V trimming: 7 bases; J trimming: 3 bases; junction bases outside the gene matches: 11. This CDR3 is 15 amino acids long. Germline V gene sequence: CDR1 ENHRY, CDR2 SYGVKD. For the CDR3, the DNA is TGTGCCATCACGCCGGCCACAGACAGGGACTATGGCTACACCTTC. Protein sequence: CAITPATDRDYGYTF.

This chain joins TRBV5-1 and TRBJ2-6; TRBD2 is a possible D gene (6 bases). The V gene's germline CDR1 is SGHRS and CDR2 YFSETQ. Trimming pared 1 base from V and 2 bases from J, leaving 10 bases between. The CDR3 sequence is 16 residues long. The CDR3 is CASSLPGGTGANVLTF. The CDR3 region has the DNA TGCGCCAGCAGCTTGCCCGGCGGGACTGGGGCCAACGTCCTGACTTTC.

The CDR3 loop reads CASSLRPESNTEAFF. The CDR3 region has the DNA TGTGCCAGCAGCTTACGACCCGAGTCGAACACTGAAGCTTTCTTT. The chain joins TRBV7-9 to TRBJ1-1, with no clear D. Germline V lookup: CDR1 SEHNR, CDR2 FQNEAQ (reference sequence). CDR3 size: 15 residues. Deletions cut 2 bases from V and 1 base from J, with 11 bases between.

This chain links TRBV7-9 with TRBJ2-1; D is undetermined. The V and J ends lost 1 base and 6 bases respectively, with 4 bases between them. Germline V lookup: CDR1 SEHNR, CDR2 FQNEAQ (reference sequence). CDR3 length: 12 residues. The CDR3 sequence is CASSLESNEQFF. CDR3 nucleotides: TGTGCCAGCAGCTTAGAGAGCAATGAGCAGTTCTTC.

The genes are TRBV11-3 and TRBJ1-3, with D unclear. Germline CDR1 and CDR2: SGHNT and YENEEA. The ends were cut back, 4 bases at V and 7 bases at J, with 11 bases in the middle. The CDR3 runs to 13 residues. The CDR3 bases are TGTGCCAGCAGCTCCCATACCGGGAACACCATATATTTT. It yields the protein CASSSHTGNTIYF. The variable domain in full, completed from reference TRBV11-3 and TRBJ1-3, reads EAGVVQSPRYKIIEKKQPVAFWCNPISGHNTLYWYLQNLGQGPELLIRYENEEAVDDSQLPKDRFSAERLKGVDSTLKIQPAELGDSAVYLCASSSHTGNTIYFGEGSWLTVV.

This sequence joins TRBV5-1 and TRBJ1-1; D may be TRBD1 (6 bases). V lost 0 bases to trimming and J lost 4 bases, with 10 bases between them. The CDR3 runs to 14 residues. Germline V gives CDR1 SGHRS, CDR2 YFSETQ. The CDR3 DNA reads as TGCGCCAGCAGCTTGGAAGGGGGGGCCACTGAAGCTTTCTTT. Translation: CASSLEGGATEAFF.

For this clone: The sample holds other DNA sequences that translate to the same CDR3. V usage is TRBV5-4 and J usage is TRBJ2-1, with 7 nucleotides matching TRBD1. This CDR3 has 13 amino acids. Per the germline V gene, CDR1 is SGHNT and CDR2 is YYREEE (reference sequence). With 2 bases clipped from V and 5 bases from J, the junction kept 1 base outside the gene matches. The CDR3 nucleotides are TGTGCCAGCAGCTTAGGGACAGACAATGAGCAGTTCTTC. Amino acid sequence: CASSLGTDNEQFF.

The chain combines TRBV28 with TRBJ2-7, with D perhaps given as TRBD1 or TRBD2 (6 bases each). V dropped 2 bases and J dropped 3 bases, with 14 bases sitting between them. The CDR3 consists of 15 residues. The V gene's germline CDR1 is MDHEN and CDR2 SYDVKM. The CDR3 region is CASSLGGQVNYEQYF. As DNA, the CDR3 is TGTGCCAGCAGTTTAGGGGGGCAGGTCAACTACGAGCAGTACTTC.

CDR3 region: CSALRGVGVETQYF. The CDR3 bases are TGCAGCGCCCTTAGGGGAGTAGGAGTGGAGACCCAGTACTTC. V gene TRBV29-1 combines with J gene TRBJ2-5; TRBD1 or TRBD2 may be the D gene (5 bases each). Germline V CDR1 and CDR2: SQVTM, ANQGSEA. The CDR3 extends over 14 amino acids. V was cut by 7 bases and J by 5 bases, with 20 bases left in between.

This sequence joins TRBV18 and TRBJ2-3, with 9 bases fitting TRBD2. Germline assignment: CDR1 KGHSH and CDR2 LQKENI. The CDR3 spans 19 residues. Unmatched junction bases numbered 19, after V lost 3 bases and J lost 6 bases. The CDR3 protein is CASSPRLAGPSPGGDTQYF. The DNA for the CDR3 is TGTGCCAGCTCACCTCGCCTAGCGGGACCATCGCCGGGCGGGGATACGCAGTATTTT.

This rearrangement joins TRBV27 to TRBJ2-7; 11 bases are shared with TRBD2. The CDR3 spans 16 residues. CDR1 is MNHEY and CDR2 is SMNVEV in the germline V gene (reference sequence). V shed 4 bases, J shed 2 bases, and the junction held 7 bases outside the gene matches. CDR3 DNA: TGTGCCAGCAGTTCCCCCATTAGCGGGGGGGCCTACGAGCAGTACTTC. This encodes CASSSPISGGAYEQYF.

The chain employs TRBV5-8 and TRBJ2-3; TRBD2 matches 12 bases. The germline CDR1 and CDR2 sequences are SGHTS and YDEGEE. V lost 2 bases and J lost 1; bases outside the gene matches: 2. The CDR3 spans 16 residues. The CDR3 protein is CASSFWTSGGTDTQYF. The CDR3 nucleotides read TGTGCCAGCAGCTTTTGGACTAGCGGGGGCACAGATACGCAGTATTTT.